This TCR beta chain was found in a study of CD8 T cells in Susac syndrome. Study information: Patients with Susac syndrome had blood drawn and were at that point therapy-naive, on corticosteroids, or on intravenous immunoglobulin alone. Points from the study as a whole: Total CD8+ repertoires held more than 15 Susac-specific public clones, while CD8+ TEMRA repertoires held several.

CD8+ and CD4+ T cells from blood underwent TCR beta sequencing, which was carried out in a high-throughput format. A remark on this clonotype: No antigen is known for it.

After extraction with the RNeasy kit, roughly 0.5 to 1 ug of the RNA was reverse transcribed using random hexamers. The authors amplified TCR beta CDR3 across 54 Vbeta and 13 Jbeta using immunoSEQ multiplex PCR. TCRdb re-called the immunoSEQ multiplex PCR reads with MiXCR, one entry per CDR3 protein. Of fewer than 140,000 distinct CDR3 sequences in the sample, less than 95% are singletons; the top ten hold over 0.4%. Specimen: CD8+ T cells from PBMCs. The receptor was isolated from a human donor with Susac syndrome.

Here the CDR3 reads CSVEDRDSGANVLTF. DNA of the CDR3: TGCAGCGTTGAAGACAGGGACTCTGGGGCCAACGTCCTGACTTTC. This sequence joins TRBV29-1 and TRBJ2-6, with TRBD1 as a possible D gene (5 bases). The V and J ends lost 0 bases and 0 bases respectively, with 6 bases between them. This CDR3 region has 15 residues. Germline V gene data show CDR1 as SQVTM and CDR2 as ANQGSEA.